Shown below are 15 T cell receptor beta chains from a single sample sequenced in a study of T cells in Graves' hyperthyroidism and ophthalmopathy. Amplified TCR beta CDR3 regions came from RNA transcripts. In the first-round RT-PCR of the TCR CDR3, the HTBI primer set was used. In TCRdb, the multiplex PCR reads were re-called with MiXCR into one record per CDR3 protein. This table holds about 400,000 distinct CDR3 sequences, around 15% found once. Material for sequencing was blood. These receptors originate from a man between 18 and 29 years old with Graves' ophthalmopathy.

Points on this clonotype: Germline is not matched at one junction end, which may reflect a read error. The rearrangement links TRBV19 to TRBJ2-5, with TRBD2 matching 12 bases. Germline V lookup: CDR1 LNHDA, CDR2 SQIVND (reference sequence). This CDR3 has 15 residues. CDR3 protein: CVSSIVGLAGETQYF. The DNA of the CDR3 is TGTGTCAGTAGTATAGTGGGACTAGCGGGAGAGACCCAGTACTTC. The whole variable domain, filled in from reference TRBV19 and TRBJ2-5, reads DGGITQSPKYLFRKEGQNVTLSCEQNLNHDAMYWYRQDPGQGLRLIYYSQIVNDFQKGDIAEGYSVSREKKESFPLTVTSAQKNPTAFYLCVSSIVGLAGETQYFGPGTRLLVL.

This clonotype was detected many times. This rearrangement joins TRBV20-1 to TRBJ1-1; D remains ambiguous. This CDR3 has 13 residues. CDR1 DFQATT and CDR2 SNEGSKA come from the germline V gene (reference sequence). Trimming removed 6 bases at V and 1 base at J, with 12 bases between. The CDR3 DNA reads TGCAGTGCCAAGAGCGCGAAGAACACTGAAGCTTTCTTT. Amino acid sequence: CSAKSAKNTEAFF.

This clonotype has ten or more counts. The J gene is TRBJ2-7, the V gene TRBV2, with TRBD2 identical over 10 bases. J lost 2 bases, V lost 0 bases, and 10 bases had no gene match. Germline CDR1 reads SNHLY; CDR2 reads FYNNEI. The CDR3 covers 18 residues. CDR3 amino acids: CASSEALRLAGETYEQYF. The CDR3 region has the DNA TGTGCCAGCAGTGAAGCGCTTCGGCTAGCGGGAGAGACCTACGAGCAGTACTTC.

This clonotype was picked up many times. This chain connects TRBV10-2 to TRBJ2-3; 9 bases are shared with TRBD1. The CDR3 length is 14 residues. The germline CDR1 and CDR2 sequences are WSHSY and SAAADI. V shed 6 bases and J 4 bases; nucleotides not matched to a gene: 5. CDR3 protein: CASRGQGFPDTQYF. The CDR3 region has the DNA TGCGCCAGCAGGGGACAGGGCTTTCCAGATACGCAGTATTTT.

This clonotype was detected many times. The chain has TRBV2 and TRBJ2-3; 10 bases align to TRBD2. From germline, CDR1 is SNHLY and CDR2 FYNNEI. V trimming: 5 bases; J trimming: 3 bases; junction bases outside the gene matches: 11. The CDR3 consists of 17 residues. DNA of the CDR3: TGTGCCAGCAGTAAGGGTCCTAGCGGGAGTGGGACAGATACGCAGTATTTT. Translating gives CASSKGPSGSGTDTQYF.

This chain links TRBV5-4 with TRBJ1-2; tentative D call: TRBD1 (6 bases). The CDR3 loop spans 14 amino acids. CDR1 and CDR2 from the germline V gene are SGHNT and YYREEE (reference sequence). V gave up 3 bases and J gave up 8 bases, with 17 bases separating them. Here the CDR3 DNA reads TGTGCCAGCAGCTGGGGACATTTTGGGTCGGGCTACACCTTC. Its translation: CASSWGHFGSGYTF. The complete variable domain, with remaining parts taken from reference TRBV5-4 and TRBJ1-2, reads ETGVTQSPTHLIKTRGQQVTLRCSSQSGHNTVSWYQQALGQGPQFIFQYYREEENGRGNFPPRFSGLQFPNYSSELNVNALELDDSALYLCASSWGHFGSGYTFGSGTRLTVV.

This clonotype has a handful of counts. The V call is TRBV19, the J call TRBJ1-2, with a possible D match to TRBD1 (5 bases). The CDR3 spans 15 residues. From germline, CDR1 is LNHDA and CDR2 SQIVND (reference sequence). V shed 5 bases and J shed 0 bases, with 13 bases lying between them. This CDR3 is CASSSPRQPNYGYTF. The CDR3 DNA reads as TGTGCCAGTAGTTCCCCCCGACAGCCTAACTATGGCTACACCTTC.

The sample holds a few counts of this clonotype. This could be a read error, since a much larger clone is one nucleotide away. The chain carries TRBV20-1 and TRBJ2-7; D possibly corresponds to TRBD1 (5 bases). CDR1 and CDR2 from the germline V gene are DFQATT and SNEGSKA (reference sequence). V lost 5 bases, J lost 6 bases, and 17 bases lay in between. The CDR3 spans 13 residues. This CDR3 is CSAGVPGLGEQYF. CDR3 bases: TGCAGTGCTGGAGTTCCAGGGCTGGGCGAGCAGTACTTC.

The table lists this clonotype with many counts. The CDR3 DNA is TGTGCCAGCAGCCGGAATACCCGCTCCTACAATGAGCAGTTCTTC. Its protein product is CASSRNTRSYNEQFF. The rearrangement uses TRBV3-1 and TRBJ2-1; D not resolved. Trimming stripped 4 bases from V and 0 bases from J, with 10 bases between. This CDR3 contains 15 residues. CDR1 LGHDT and CDR2 YNNKEL come from the germline V gene (reference sequence).

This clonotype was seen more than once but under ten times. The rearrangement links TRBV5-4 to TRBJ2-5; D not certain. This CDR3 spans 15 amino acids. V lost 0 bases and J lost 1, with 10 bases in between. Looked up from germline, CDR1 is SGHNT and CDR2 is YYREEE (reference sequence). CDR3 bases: TGTGCCAGCAGCTTGGGTTGGTCGGCCCAAGAGACCCAGTACTTC. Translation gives CASSLGWSAQETQYF.

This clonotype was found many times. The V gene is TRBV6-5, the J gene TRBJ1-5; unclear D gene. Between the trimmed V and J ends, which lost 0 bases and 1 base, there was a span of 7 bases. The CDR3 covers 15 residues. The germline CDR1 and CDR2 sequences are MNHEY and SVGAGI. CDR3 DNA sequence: TGTGCCAGCAGTTACTCCAGACGGAGCAATCAGCCCCAGCATTTT. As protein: CASSYSRRSNQPQHF.

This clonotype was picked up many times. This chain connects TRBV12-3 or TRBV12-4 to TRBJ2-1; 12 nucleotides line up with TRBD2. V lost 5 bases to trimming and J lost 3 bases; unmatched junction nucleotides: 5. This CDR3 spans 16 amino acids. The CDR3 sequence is CASSPRTSGVYNEQFF. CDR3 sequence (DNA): TGTGCCAGCAGTCCACGGACTAGCGGGGTCTACAATGAGCAGTTCTTC.

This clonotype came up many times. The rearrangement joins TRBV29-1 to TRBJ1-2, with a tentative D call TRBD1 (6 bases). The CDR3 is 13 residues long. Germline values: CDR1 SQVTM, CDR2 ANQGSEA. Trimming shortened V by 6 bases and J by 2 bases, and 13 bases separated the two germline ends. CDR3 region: CSVSQGVNYGYTF. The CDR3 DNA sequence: TGCAGCGTATCACAGGGAGTCAACTATGGCTACACCTTC.

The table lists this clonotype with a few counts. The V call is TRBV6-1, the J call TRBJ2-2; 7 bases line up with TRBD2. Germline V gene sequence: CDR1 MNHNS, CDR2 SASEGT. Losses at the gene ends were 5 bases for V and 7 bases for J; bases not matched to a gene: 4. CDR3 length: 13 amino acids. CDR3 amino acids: CASSWGGGGELFF. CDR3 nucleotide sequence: TGTGCCAGCAGTTGGGGGGGTGGCGGGGAGCTGTTTTTT.

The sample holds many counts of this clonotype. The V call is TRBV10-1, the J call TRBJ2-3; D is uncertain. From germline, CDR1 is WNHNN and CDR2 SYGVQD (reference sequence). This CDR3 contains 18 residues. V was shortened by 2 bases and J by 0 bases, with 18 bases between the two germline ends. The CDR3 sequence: CASSESQSQSSSTDTQYF. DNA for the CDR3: TGCGCCAGCAGTGAGAGCCAGTCCCAGTCCTCTAGCACAGATACGCAGTATTTT.